Listed below are T cell receptor beta chains from one sample, sequenced in a study of patients and donors after allogeneic stem cell transplantation. TCRdb recomputed calls from the RT-PCR reads with MiXCR, one row per CDR3 protein. The data hold about 74,000 distinct CDR3 sequences, with about 30% observed a single time. Material for sequencing was blood, either unsorted or a sorted T cell fraction (not recorded which). Every receptor here comes from a human donor who was either an allogeneic HSCT recipient or a stem cell or donor lymphocyte infusion donor (not recorded which). It is not recorded whose cells these are; they may come from a transplant donor. CDR3s include the opening cysteine and the closing phenylalanine or tryptophan. Fields, in order: clone size, D gene, J gene, V gene, CDR3 protein, CDR3 DNA. The D gene is left open where the match is weak. For some rows the clone size is stated as once, few or many, or as a class when expanded; others skip it.

>-|-|TRBJ2-2|TRBV7-3
CASSFYSTGELFF
TGTGCCAGCAGCTTTTACAGCACCGGGGAGCTGTTTTTT
>-|-|TRBJ1-4|TRBV7-9
CASSSTPGKLFF
TGTGCCAGCAGCTCAACCCCAGGGAAACTGTTTTTT
>-|-|TRBJ1-2|TRBV27
CASSLLSGFIDGYTF
TGTGCCAGCAGTTTATTGTCGGGATTTATTGATGGCTACACCTTC
>few|-|TRBJ1-1|TRBV7-2
CASSFRYTEAFF
TGTGCCAGCAGCTTTAGATACACTGAAGCTTTCTTT
>many|-|TRBJ2-7|TRBV11-2
CASSFWGAGEQYF
TGTGCCAGCAGCTTCTGGGGCGCGGGCGAGCAGTACTTC
>few|-|TRBJ1-2|TRBV7-8
CASSLEWGLSGYTF
TGTGCCAGCAGCTTAGAATGGGGGCTGAGTGGCTACACCTTC
>few|TRBD2|TRBJ2-2|TRBV20-1
CSAAGTSGGGTGELFF
TGCAGTGCTGCCGGGACTAGCGGAGGAGGCACCGGGGAGCTGTTTTTT
>-|-|TRBJ2-1|TRBV12-3/TRBV12-4
CASSLAPGLLYNEQFF
TGTGCCAGCAGTCTCGCCCCGGGACTTTTATACAATGAGCAGTTCTTC
>-|-|TRBJ2-2|TRBV7-2
CASSSRGGQGFNTGELFF
TGTGCCAGCAGCTCCCGGGGGGGACAGGGATTTAACACCGGGGAGCTGTTTTTT
>-|-|TRBJ2-3|TRBV12-3/TRBV12-4
CASGVDTQYF
TGTGCCAGTGGTGTGGATACGCAGTATTTT
>-|-|TRBJ1-1|TRBV5-1
CASRQAANTESFF
TGCGCCAGCAGGCAAGCAGCGAACACTGAATCTTTCTTT
>-|-|TRBJ1-4|TRBV5-1
CASSLGRRPATNEKLFF
TGCGCCAGCAGCTTGGGGCGACGGCCTGCAACTAATGAAAAACTGTTTTTT
>few|TRBD1|TRBJ1-1|TRBV10-3
CAISEYEQGTTEAFF
TGTGCCATCAGTGAGTATGAACAGGGGACCACTGAAGCTTTCTTT
>-|-|TRBJ1-1|TRBV12-3/TRBV12-4
CASSLGQDTEAFF
TGTGCCAGCAGTTTGGGCCAAGACACTGAAGCTTTCTTT
>few|-|TRBJ1-2|TRBV7-2
CASSPFVGDGYTF
TGTGCCAGCAGCCCCTTTGTCGGGGATGGCTACACCTTC
>many|TRBD1|TRBJ1-1|TRBV30
CAGGTGSYTEAFF
TGTGCCGGAGGGACAGGGAGTTACACTGAAGCTTTCTTT
>-|TRBD1|TRBJ2-2|TRBV30
CAWKGQGTGELFF
TGTGCCTGGAAGGGACAGGGGACCGGGGAGCTGTTTTTT
>-|TRBD1|TRBJ1-6|TRBV9
CASSVEQGRNSPLHF
TGTGCCAGCAGCGTCGAACAGGGGCGGAATTCACCCCTCCACTTT
>-|-|TRBJ1-1|TRBV20-1
CSARGDSHTEAFF
TGCAGTGCTAGAGGAGACAGTCACACTGAAGCTTTCTTT
>-|-|TRBJ2-7|TRBV9
CASSVDNSGLTGEQYF
TGTGCCAGCAGCGTAGACAATAGCGGCCTCACGGGGGAGCAGTACTTC
>-|-|TRBJ2-2|TRBV4-2
CASSQEGISNTGELFF
TGTGCCAGCAGCCAAGAGGGAATATCGAACACCGGGGAGCTGTTTTTT
>few|-|TRBJ2-5|TRBV10-3
CAIGAGGSQETQYF
TGTGCCATCGGGGCGGGCGGGTCCCAAGAGACCCAGTACTTC
>few|-|TRBJ1-3|TRBV12-3/TRBV12-4
CASSFIYRYSGNTIYF
TGTGCCAGCAGTTTTATCTACCGATACTCTGGAAACACCATATATTTT
>few|TRBD1|TRBJ1-1|TRBV9
CASSATGTEFPGEAFF
TGTGCCAGCAGCGCTACCGGGACAGAGTTCCCTGGGGAGGCTTTCTTT
>-|-|TRBJ1-1|TRBV10-3
CAISVENTEAFF
TGTGCCATTTCTGTGGAGAACACTGAAGCTTTCTTT
>-|-|TRBJ2-1|TRBV5-1
CASTQGPYRGNEQFF
TGCGCCAGCACCCAGGGCCCCTATCGGGGCAATGAGCAGTTCTTC
>-|TRBD2|TRBJ2-3|TRBV5-1
CASSRPSGGSTDTQYF
TGCGCCAGCTCGAGGCCTAGCGGGGGTAGCACAGATACGCAGTATTTT
>many|-|TRBJ1-2|TRBV5-1
CASSLAPRENYGYTF
TGCGCCAGCAGCTTGGCCCCGCGGGAGAACTATGGCTACACCTTC
>-|TRBD2|TRBJ2-3|TRBV27
CASSSWDYRTDTQYF
TGTGCCAGCAGTTCCTGGGACTACCGCACAGATACGCAGTATTTT
>few|-|TRBJ2-3|TRBV7-8
CASSFRSRTDTQYF
TGTGCCAGCAGCTTTAGGTCTCGCACAGATACGCAGTATTTT
>few|-|TRBJ2-3|TRBV5-1
CASSLEVRPYQTDTQYF
TGCGCCAGCAGCTTGGAAGTGCGACCATACCAAACAGATACGCAGTATTTT
>-|-|TRBJ1-5|TRBV4-3
CASSQGAPSGGNQPQHF
TGCGCCAGCAGCCAAGGGGCTCCGTCTGGTGGCAATCAGCCCCAGCATTTT
>-|-|TRBJ2-3|TRBV6-5
CASSLRARQDTQYF
TGTGCCAGCAGTTTAAGAGCGAGGCAGGATACGCAGTATTTT
>many|-|TRBJ1-1|TRBV25-1
CASSLGRPTEAFF
TGTGCCAGCAGTCTGGGACGTCCCACTGAAGCTTTCTTT
>few|-|TRBJ1-4|TRBV4-2
CASSQDAGIRTNEKLFF
TGTGCCAGCAGCCAAGATGCAGGGATCAGAACTAATGAAAAACTGTTTTTT
>-|-|TRBJ2-4|TRBV20-1
CSARDPIRGERAF
TGCAGTGCTAGAGATCCGATCAGGGGGGAAAGGGCTTTC
>-|TRBD1|TRBJ2-5|TRBV3-1
CASSQLAGGETQYF
TGTGCCAGCAGCCAATTGGCAGGGGGCGAGACCCAGTACTTC
>-|-|TRBJ1-5|TRBV10-3
CAISGGNQPQHF
TGTGCCATCAGTGGGGGAAATCAGCCCCAGCATTTT
>many|TRBD2|TRBJ2-5|TRBV7-9
CASSRGTDKLALLGETQYF
TGTGCCAGCAGCCGCGGGACCGATAAACTAGCGCTTCTGGGGGAGACCCAGTACTTC
>-|-|TRBJ2-7|TRBV21-1
CASRLRQGVGYEQYF
TGTGCCAGCAGACTTAGACAGGGGGTCGGCTACGAGCAGTACTTC
>-|TRBD2|TRBJ2-3|TRBV7-6
CASSLAPGLAGDTQYF
TGTGCCAGCAGCTTAGCCCCGGGACTAGCGGGAGATACGCAGTATTTT
>-|TRBD2|TRBJ2-1|TRBV3-1
CASSQDLLAWRVSDEQFF
TGTGCCAGCAGCCAAGACTTACTAGCGTGGAGGGTTAGCGATGAGCAGTTCTTC
>-|TRBD2|TRBJ2-1|TRBV24-1
CATSDIAGVYNEQFF
TGTGCCACCAGTGATATTGCGGGAGTCTACAATGAGCAGTTCTTC
>-|-|TRBJ1-2|TRBV7-9
CASSFGFGGANYGYTF
TGTGCCAGCAGCTTCGGGTTCGGCGGAGCTAACTATGGCTACACCTTC
>few|-|TRBJ1-5|TRBV12-3/TRBV12-4
CASSLGPVSGNQPQHF
TGTGCCAGCAGTTTAGGTCCGGTTTCGGGTAATCAGCCCCAGCATTTT
>few|-|TRBJ1-1|TRBV5-1
CASSLDIMNTEAFF
TGCGCCAGCAGCTTGGACATCATGAACACTGAAGCTTTCTTT
>-|-|TRBJ1-1|TRBV7-2
CASSLSRGRTEAFF
TGTGCCAGCAGCTTAAGCCGGGGGCGGACTGAAGCTTTCTTT
>few|-|TRBJ1-5|TRBV12-3/TRBV12-4
CASSLGSLSNQPQHF
TGTGCCAGCAGTTTGGGCAGTTTAAGCAATCAGCCCCAGCATTTT
>many|-|TRBJ1-5|TRBV29-1
CSVLTGGGQPQHF
TGCAGCGTCTTGACGGGAGGCGGCCAGCCCCAGCATTTT
>few|-|TRBJ1-1|TRBV10-3
CAISGPFGGNTEAFF
TGTGCCATCAGTGGGCCTTTTGGGGGGAACACTGAAGCTTTCTTT
>-|TRBD2|TRBJ2-1|TRBV7-2
CASSLRGTSGTNEQFF
TGTGCCAGCAGCCTCAGGGGAACTAGCGGGACCAATGAGCAGTTCTTC
>-|-|TRBJ1-1|TRBV15
CATSRDPWGIRGSEAFF
TGTGCCACCAGCAGAGATCCCTGGGGAATCCGTGGCAGTGAAGCTTTCTTT
>-|-|TRBJ2-3|TRBV5-4
CASSDTIGTDTQYF
TGTGCCAGCAGCGATACCATCGGCACAGATACGCAGTATTTT
>few|-|TRBJ1-1|TRBV20-1
CSARAGFGTEAFF
TGCAGTGCTCGAGCAGGGTTCGGCACTGAAGCTTTCTTT
>-|-|TRBJ2-2|TRBV18
CASSPLSVTGELFF
TGTGCCAGCTCACCACTATCCGTGACCGGGGAGCTGTTTTTT
>few|-|TRBJ2-5|TRBV6-2/TRBV6-3
CASSSGTLQETQYF
TGTGCCAGCAGTTCCGGGACGCTTCAAGAGACCCAGTACTTC
>medium-sized|TRBD2|TRBJ2-1|TRBV7-3
CASSTGLALGNEQFF
TGTGCCAGCAGCACGGGACTAGCGTTGGGCAATGAGCAGTTCTTC
>-|-|TRBJ1-5|TRBV15
CATSRDRPGRNQPQHF
TGTGCCACCAGCAGAGATCGGCCAGGTCGGAATCAGCCCCAGCATTTT
>few|-|TRBJ1-4|TRBV6-6
CASGRGGTNEKLFF
TGTGCCAGCGGACGCGGGGGGACTAATGAAAAACTGTTTTTT